These 30 T cell receptor beta chains originate from one sample sequenced in a study of blood T cell repertoires in COVID-19. Assay: immunoSEQ multiplex PCR; the TCRdb copy retains only in-frame clones and omits some. In the table there are tens of thousands of clones, roughly 87% of which are singletons. Input material: peripheral blood. The source is a woman aged 80 or over with acute or convalescent COVID-19.

The rearrangement uses TRBV7-2 and TRBJ2-7; 8 nucleotides match TRBD2. CDR3 length: 14 amino acids. The junction had 3 bases not matched to a gene; V was cut back by 2 bases and J by 3 bases. The germline CDR1 and CDR2 sequences are SGHTA and FQGNSA. In DNA form, the CDR3 reads TGTGCCAGCAGCTTAAGCAGCGGGAGCTACGAGCAGTACTTC. Translating it yields CASSLSSGSYEQYF.

The chain has TRBV10-3 and TRBJ1-5; a weak D match, TRBD1 (5 bases). V was cut by 6 bases and J by 5 bases, with 20 bases left in between. Per the germline V gene, CDR1 is ENHRY and CDR2 is SYGVKD. The CDR3 is made up of 16 amino acids. The CDR3 region is CAIRGEGEEWHQPQHF. CDR3 DNA: TGTGCCATCAGGGGGGAGGGAGAGGAATGGCATCAGCCCCAGCATTTT.

This clone occurred a few times. The rearrangement links TRBV5-1 to TRBJ2-7, with D unclear. The CDR3 totals 14 residues. Germline CDR1 is SGHRS and CDR2 is YFSETQ. The V end lost 1 base, the J end lost 0 bases, and 8 bases lay between the germline ends. The CDR3 region is CASSLMTASYEQYF. CDR3 in DNA: TGCGCCAGCAGCTTGATGACTGCCTCCTACGAGCAGTACTTC.

V and J are TRBV5-1 and TRBJ1-1, with 9 bases lining up with TRBD1. Per germline, CDR1 SGHRS and CDR2 YFSETQ. With 1 base clipped from V and 2 bases from J, the junction kept 9 bases outside the gene matches. CDR3 length: 17 residues. The CDR3 DNA reads as TGCGCCAGCAGCTTGAACGGACAGGGGAGGGGAAACACTGAAGCTTTCTTT. It specifies CASSLNGQGRGNTEAFF.

The rearrangement joins TRBV19 to TRBJ2-3; TRBD2 agrees at 10 bases. V was pared by 3 bases and J by 4 bases, with 10 bases of the junction left unmatched. The length of the CDR3 is 17 residues. Germline V lookup: CDR1 LNHDA, CDR2 SQIVND (reference sequence). CDR3 nucleotide sequence: TGTGCCAGTAGTATGGCTGTGAGCGGGAGGGCGTCAGATACGCAGTATTTT. Its translation: CASSMAVSGRASDTQYF.

J is TRBJ1-1 and V is TRBV6-5; TRBD1 matches at 9 bases. J lost 5 bases, V lost 6 bases, and 7 bases had no gene match. This CDR3 region has 14 residues. Looked up from germline, CDR1 is MNHEY and CDR2 is SVGAGI. The CDR3 region has the DNA TGTGCCAGCAGCACCCCACAGGGGGCTACTGAAGCTTTCTTT. It specifies CASSTPQGATEAFF.

The chain combines TRBV14 with TRBJ2-2; 8 bases are a match to TRBD2. Germline CDR1 reads SGHDN; CDR2 reads FVKESK. V shed 4 bases, J shed 0 bases, and the junction held 4 bases outside the gene matches. This CDR3 is 16 amino acids long. CDR3 sequence: CASSRRLAPNTGELFF. The CDR3 nucleotides read TGTGCCAGCAGCCGCCGACTAGCGCCGAACACCGGGGAGCTGTTTTTT.

This clone was counted a single time. The rearrangement links TRBV5-1 to TRBJ2-3; possible D gene TRBD2, 6 bases. Per germline, CDR1 SGHRS and CDR2 YFSETQ. The CDR3 loop spans 14 amino acids. Trimming removed 4 bases from V and 0 bases from J, with 9 bases in between. The CDR3 DNA sequence: TGCGCCAGCAGCCGGGAGCATAGCACAGATACGCAGTATTTT. Protein product: CASSREHSTDTQYF.

This clone showed up just a few times. The V gene is TRBV15, the J gene TRBJ1-5, with D unresolved. CDR3 length: 15 residues. Germline lookup yields CDR1 LNHNV and CDR2 YYDKDF (reference sequence). V lost 1 base, J lost 4 bases, and 11 bases lay in between. CDR3 nucleotides: TGTGCCACCAGCAGAGCTGGACTGGGAAATCAGCCCCAGCATTTT. Protein product: CATSRAGLGNQPQHF. The full variable domain, in which reference TRBV15 and TRBJ1-5 provide the parts outside the CDR3, is DAMVIQNPRYQVTQFGKPVTLSCSQTLNHNVMYWYQQKSSQAPKLLFHYYDKDFNNEADTPDNFQSRRPNTSFCFLDIRSPGLGDTAMYLCATSRAGLGNQPQHFGDGTRLSIL.

The chain combines TRBV5-1 with TRBJ2-2, with 8 bases that match TRBD2. Trimming at V came to 4 bases and at J to 1 base, leaving 9 bases not matched to a gene. The CDR3 consists of 17 residues. Germline V gene data show CDR1 as SGHRS and CDR2 as YFSETQ. CDR3 sequence: CASSPPWSGRNTGELFF. In DNA, the CDR3 is TGCGCCAGCAGCCCTCCGTGGAGCGGGAGGAACACCGGGGAGCTGTTTTTT.

The chain recombines TRBV20-1 with TRBJ2-1; D perhaps matches TRBD2 (6 bases). The CDR3 runs 11 residues. Trimming took off 1 base at V and 15 bases at J, with 13 bases between the two ends. From germline, CDR1 is DFQATT and CDR2 SNEGSKA (reference sequence). CDR3 loop: CSARGGTPMFF. The CDR3, as DNA: TGCAGTGCTAGAGGGGGGACTCCGATGTTCTTC.

The gene calls are TRBV28 and TRBJ1-1; maybe TRBD1 (6 bases). The V and J ends lost 10 bases and 4 bases respectively, with 16 bases between them. The CDR3 loop spans 13 amino acids. Germline CDR1 and CDR2: MDHEN and SYDVKM. CDR3 DNA sequence: TGTGCCATCAGGGGCCACGGGGGCACTGAAGCTTTCTTT. Amino acids: CAIRGHGGTEAFF.

The gene calls are TRBV5-1 and TRBJ2-7; 8 bases are shared with TRBD1. J was trimmed by 1 base and V by 5 bases; bases with no gene match: 5. The CDR3 extends over 14 amino acids. Germline V gene data show CDR1 as SGHRS and CDR2 as YFSETQ. The CDR3 DNA reads TGCGCCAGCAGGTCCCAGGGGGCTTCCTACGAGCAGTACTTC. This translates into CASRSQGASYEQYF.

This clone was detected only once. V is TRBV19 and J is TRBJ2-1; possibly TRBD2 for D (5 bases). Trimming shortened V by 3 bases and J by 0 bases, and 9 bases separated the two germline ends. The germline gives CDR1 LNHDA, CDR2 SQIVND (reference sequence). The CDR3 has 15 amino acids. The CDR3 coding sequence is TGTGCCAGTAGTATGTGGGAGCCCTCCTACAATGAGCAGTTCTTC. It translates to CASSMWEPSYNEQFF.

The CDR3 loop is CASSLGQGDYGYTF. The CDR3, as DNA: TGCGCCAGCAGCTTGGGACAGGGGGACTATGGCTACACCTTC. The chain has TRBV5-1 and TRBJ1-2, with TRBD1 matching 9 bases. Germline V gene data show CDR1 as SGHRS and CDR2 as YFSETQ. Trimming cost V 0 bases and J 3 bases; bases outside gene matches: 0. The CDR3 spans 14 residues.

This clone is a singleton in its sample. This sequence joins TRBV6-5 and TRBJ1-1; D remains ambiguous. CDR3 length: 14 amino acids. In germline, CDR1 is MNHEY, CDR2 SVGAGI. The germline V and J ends were trimmed by 8 bases and 5 bases, with 18 bases remaining between them. This CDR3 is CASGFSSGVTEAFF. DNA for the CDR3: TGTGCCAGCGGGTTCTCCTCCGGGGTTACTGAAGCTTTCTTT.

The chain recombines TRBV29-1 with TRBJ1-2; 7 nucleotides line up with TRBD1. Germline V gene lookup returns CDR1 SQVTM and CDR2 ANQGSEA. This CDR3 is built from 14 residues. J was trimmed by 8 bases and V by 4 bases; bases with no gene match: 13. The chain's CDR3 is CSVGGTANRGGYTF. In DNA form, the CDR3 reads TGCAGCGTTGGCGGGACAGCCAACCGTGGGGGCTACACCTTC.

This clone has at least ten counts. The rearrangement uses TRBV6-5 and TRBJ1-5, with TRBD1 identical over 11 bases. Trimming at V came to 4 bases and at J to 5 bases, leaving 4 bases not matched to a gene. CDR1 is MNHEY and CDR2 is SVGAGI in the germline V gene. The CDR3 is made up of 15 amino acids. The CDR3 sequence is CASSWTGGLDQPQHF. CDR3 bases: TGTGCCAGCAGTTGGACAGGGGGCTTAGATCAGCCCCAGCATTTT.

This clone is labeled medium-sized. The CDR3 DNA is TGCGCCAGCAGCGAAACAGGGATAAGCAATCAGCCCCAGCATTTT. Translation: CASSETGISNQPQHF. The J gene is TRBJ1-5, the V gene TRBV5-1; D might be TRBD1 (6 bases). Germline CDR1 SGHRS, CDR2 YFSETQ. The CDR3 contains 15 residues. Trimming stripped 4 bases from V and 1 base from J, with 12 bases between.

The chain has TRBV12-3 or TRBV12-4 and TRBJ1-1, with D unresolved. Trimming left V 5 bases short and J 10 bases short, with 11 bases between. There are 11 residues in the CDR3. The chain's CDR3 is CASSAAHGAFF. Written as DNA, the CDR3 is TGTGCCAGCAGTGCGGCACACGGAGCTTTCTTT.

This chain links TRBV15 with TRBJ1-3; 7 bases agree with TRBD1. This CDR3 spans 17 amino acids. Germline loops: CDR1 LNHNV, CDR2 YYDKDF (reference sequence). V shed 1 base, J shed 2 bases, and the junction held 8 bases outside the gene matches. CDR3 DNA: TGTGCCACCAGCAGAGCCCCCATGACAGGGACTGGAAACACCATATATTTT. Its translation is CATSRAPMTGTGNTIYF.

This rearrangement joins TRBV5-5 to TRBJ2-5, with 11 bases that match TRBD2. V gave up 3 bases and J gave up 4 bases; unmatched junction bases: 5. The germline gives CDR1 SGHKS, CDR2 YYEKEE (reference sequence). CDR3 size: 15 residues. CDR3 nucleotides: TGTGCCAGCAGCTCACTAGCGGGAGACGGAGAGACCCAGTACTTC. Protein product: CASSSLAGDGETQYF.

This chain uses TRBV7-8 with TRBJ1-4; 10 nucleotides agree with TRBD1. The CDR3 consists of 21 residues. J was trimmed by 2 bases and V by 4 bases; bases with no gene match: 19. From germline, CDR1 is SGHVS and CDR2 FQNEAQ. CDR3 DNA: TGTGCCAGCAGCTACCCCTTGACAGGGGGCGCGGTTAGGGTGACTAATGAAAAACTGTTTTTT. It specifies CASSYPLTGGAVRVTNEKLFF.

The chain employs TRBV6-5 and TRBJ2-7, with 9 positions matching TRBD1. This CDR3 region has 15 residues. CDR1 and CDR2 (germline): MNHEY, SVGAGI. Losses at the gene ends were 6 bases for V and 1 base for J; bases not matched to a gene: 7. CDR3 bases: TGTGCCAGCAGGGAGGGGGGGACAGGGTCCTACGAGCAGTACTTC. Protein sequence: CASREGGTGSYEQYF.

The chain employs TRBV19 and TRBJ2-3; TRBD2 aligns across 8 bases. The germline gives CDR1 LNHDA, CDR2 SQIVND (reference sequence). This CDR3 spans 17 amino acids. V shed 5 bases, J shed 0 bases, and the junction held 10 bases outside the gene matches. This chain's CDR3 is CASSSRTSSFSTDTQYF. In DNA, the CDR3 is TGTGCCAGTAGTTCAAGGACTAGCTCCTTTAGCACAGATACGCAGTATTTT.

Regarding this clone: Other nucleotide sequences from this sample produce the same CDR3. V gene TRBV7-2 combines with J gene TRBJ2-7, with 12 positions matching TRBD2. The germline CDR1 and CDR2 sequences are SGHTA and FQGNSA. The V segment lost 5 bases and the J segment 2 bases; nucleotides outside the gene matches: 1. CDR3 length equals 14 residues. DNA for the CDR3: TGTGCCAGCAGCGGACTAGCGGGAACCTACGAGCAGTACTTC. Protein: CASSGLAGTYEQYF. The variable domain in full, completed from reference TRBV7-2 and TRBJ2-7, reads GAGVSQSPSNKVTEKGKDVELRCDPISGHTALYWYRQSLGQGLEFLIYFQGNSAPDKSGLPSDRFSAERTGGSVSTLTIQRTQQEDSAVYLCASSGLAGTYEQYFGPGTRLTVT.

The chain has TRBV19 and TRBJ2-7, with 12 bases aligning to TRBD2. The CDR3 runs to 17 residues. The germline CDR1 and CDR2 sequences are LNHDA and SQIVND (reference sequence). V shed 5 bases, J shed 7 bases, and the junction held 15 bases outside the gene matches. The CDR3 sequence is CASSPRTSGTSGREQYF. The CDR3 DNA follows: TGTGCCAGTAGTCCACGGACTAGCGGGACCTCGGGGCGAGAGCAGTACTTC.

The V call is TRBV6-5, the J call TRBJ1-1; D is possibly TRBD1 (5 bases). Germline loops: CDR1 MNHEY, CDR2 SVGAGI. The CDR3 spans 13 residues. V lost 5 bases, J lost 4 bases, and 11 bases lay in between. CDR3 amino acids: CASSLRQSTEAFF. In DNA, the CDR3 is TGTGCCAGCAGTCTTCGACAGTCCACTGAAGCTTTCTTT.

V and J are TRBV23-1 and TRBJ2-1; TRBD1 matches at 7 bases. TRBV23-1 is reported as an ORF; its role is uncertain. After removal of 7 bases from V and 2 bases from J, the junction contained 5 bases not matched to a gene. The CDR3 extends over 14 amino acids. This CDR3 is CASTDRVAYNEQFF. The CDR3, as DNA: TGCGCCAGCACTGACAGGGTAGCCTACAATGAGCAGTTCTTC.

The chain uses TRBV28 and TRBJ2-5; D is possibly TRBD2 (7 bases). Trimming left V 5 bases short and J 5 bases short, with 18 bases between. Germline assignment: CDR1 MDHEN and CDR2 SYDVKM. This CDR3 has 15 amino acids. The CDR3 DNA reads TGTGCCAGCAGTCCTATAGGGGGGGTTGACGAGACCCAGTACTTC. Translation: CASSPIGGVDETQYF.